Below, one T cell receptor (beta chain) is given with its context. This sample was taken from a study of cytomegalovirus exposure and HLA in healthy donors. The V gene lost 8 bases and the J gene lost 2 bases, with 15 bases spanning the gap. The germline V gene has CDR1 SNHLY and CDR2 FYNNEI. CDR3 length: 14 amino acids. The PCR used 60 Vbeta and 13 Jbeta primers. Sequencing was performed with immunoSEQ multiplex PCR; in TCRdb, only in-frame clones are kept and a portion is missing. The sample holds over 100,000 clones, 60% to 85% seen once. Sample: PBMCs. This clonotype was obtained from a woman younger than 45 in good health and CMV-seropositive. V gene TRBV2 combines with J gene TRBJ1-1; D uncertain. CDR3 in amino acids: CASAGAAENTEAFF. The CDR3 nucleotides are TGTGCCAGCGCAGGAGCAGCGGAAAACACTGAAGCTTTCTTT.